The 4 T cell receptor beta chains reported below all come from one sample, sequenced in a study of blood T cells in healthy people across ages. For the second PCR, which ran for roughly 7 to 11 cycles, a sample-barcoded 5' primer and a J-beta primer mix were used. From the 5' RACE reads, TCRdb called clonotypes with MiXCR, one entry per CDR3 protein. The sample yields over 950,000 distinct CDR3 sequences, 30% to 40% seen once. Sequencing was carried out using blood. The receptors originated from a man aged 18-30 years in good health.

This clonotype was picked up a small number of times. One end of the junction varies from germline; a read error may be responsible. This sequence joins TRBV24-1 and TRBJ2-3; D perhaps matches TRBD1 (6 bases). The CDR3 runs 20 residues. From germline, CDR1 is KGHDR and CDR2 SFDVKD. Here the CDR3 DNA reads TGTGCCGCCAGTGACTACGGGACATCCGAACCCCGCTCTAGCACAGATACGCAGTATTTT. It yields the protein CAASDYGTSEPRSSTDTQYF.

V gene TRBV28 combines with J gene TRBJ2-1, with 9 positions matching TRBD2. Germline loops: CDR1 MDHEN, CDR2 SYDVKM. The CDR3 contains 15 residues. V dropped 2 bases and J dropped 13; count of bases not matched to a gene: 12. The CDR3: CASSLASGAQETQFF. Written as DNA, the CDR3 is TGTGCCAGCAGTTTAGCTAGCGGGGCGCAAGAGACCCAGTTCTTC.

This clonotype showed up just once. V usage is TRBV6-2 or TRBV6-3 and J usage is TRBJ2-7; a possible D gene is TRBD2 (5 bases). With the DNA end fitting TRBJ2-5 better, the J assignment may be wrong. In germline, CDR1 is MNHEY, CDR2 SVGEGT. The CDR3 loop spans 13 amino acids. The CDR3 DNA is TGTGCCAGCAGTGACACGAGGGTGGAGACCCAGTACTTC. Protein sequence: CASSDTRVETQYF.

This clonotype came up a few times. The chain couples TRBV2 to TRBJ2-6, with D uncertain. V gave up 7 bases and J gave up 0 bases, with 7 bases separating them. The V gene's germline CDR1 is SNHLY and CDR2 FYNNEI. CDR3 length: 14 residues. The CDR3 loop is CASTRISGANVLTF. For the CDR3, the DNA is TGTGCCAGCACTCGGATCTCTGGGGCCAACGTCCTGACTTTC.